The clone carrying this TCR beta chain was counted between two and nine times. Its antigen remains unidentified. This CDR3 is 13 amino acids long. CDR1 SGHDN and CDR2 FVKESK come from the germline V gene. V lost 3 bases to trimming and J lost 6 bases, with 9 bases between them. Generation of TCR cDNA used 5'RACE template switching (which added a universal primer site and UMIs). Using its own MiXCR run on the 5' RACE reads, TCRdb lists one record per CDR3 protein. The table has some 300,000 distinct CDR3 sequences, less than 4.5% seen once. The sample belongs to a study of T cells after yellow fever vaccination. Study-level background: Low-cell-number fractions underwent preparation using SMART-Seq v4 Ultra Low Input.

Findings of the study overall: The secondary T-cell response peaked on day 5, not day 15, but was weaker.

The chain uses TRBV14 and TRBJ2-1; D gene uncertain. The receptor's source is a man aged 18 to 29 who received the YFV17D yellow fever vaccine. Sequenced here: PBMCs, sampled on the day of the yellow fever booster vaccination. The CDR3: CASSHNVLNEQFF. The CDR3 coding sequence is TGTGCCAGCAGCCACAACGTTCTCAATGAGCAGTTCTTC.